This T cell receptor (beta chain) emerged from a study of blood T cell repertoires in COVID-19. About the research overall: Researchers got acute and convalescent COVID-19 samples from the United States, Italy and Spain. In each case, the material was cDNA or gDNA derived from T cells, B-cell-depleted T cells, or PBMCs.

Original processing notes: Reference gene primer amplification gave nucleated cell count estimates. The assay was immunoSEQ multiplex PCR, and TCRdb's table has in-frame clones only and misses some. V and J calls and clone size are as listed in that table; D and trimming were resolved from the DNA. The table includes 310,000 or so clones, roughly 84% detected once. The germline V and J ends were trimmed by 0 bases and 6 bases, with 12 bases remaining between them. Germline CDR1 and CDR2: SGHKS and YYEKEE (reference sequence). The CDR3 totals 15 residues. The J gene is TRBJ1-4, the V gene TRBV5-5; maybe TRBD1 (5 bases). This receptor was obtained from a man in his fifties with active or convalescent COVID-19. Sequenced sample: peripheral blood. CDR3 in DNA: TGTGCCAGCAGCTTGGCCCAAGGGGCCGATGAAAAACTGTTTTTT. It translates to CASSLAQGADEKLFF.